This T cell receptor beta chain came from a study of T cell repertoires in cytomegalovirus infection. Study background: A matching HLA type, together with CMV infection, was signaled by public TCR beta signatures.

TCRdb analysed the reads with MiXCR anew, one entry per CDR3 protein. The sample shows 600,000 to 700,000 distinct CDR3 sequences, around 31% of them seen only once. For this clonotype: What it binds is unknown.

V lost 5 bases and J lost 4, with 12 bases in between. The CDR3 covers 14 residues. The receptor was isolated from a human donor in good health (CMV status not recorded). Some clones in this sample may be carry-over from other donors' samples. V usage is TRBV12-3 or TRBV12-4 and J usage is TRBJ2-1; D is perhaps TRBD1 (6 bases). Source: cultured PBMCs, taken from culture after CMV antigen stimulation. DNA for the CDR3: TGTGCCAGCAGTCCTCAGGGGTGGTACAATGAGCAGTTCTTC. Protein sequence: CASSPQGWYNEQFF.